Listed here are 7 T cell receptor beta chains from one sample, sequenced in a study of blood T cells in healthy people across ages. For the second PCR, which ran for 7 to 11 cycles, a sample-barcoded 5' primer and a J-beta primer mix were used. TCRdb re-derived calls from the 5' RACE reads in MiXCR, one entry per CDR3 protein. This table has 1.5 million to 2 million distinct CDR3 sequences, around 36% appearing once. The sample consisted of blood. Receptor source: a woman aged 30 to 39 in good health.

This clonotype has only a few counts. The chain carries TRBV20-1 and TRBJ1-6, with D hard to call. This CDR3 spans 15 amino acids. The germline V and J ends were trimmed by 0 bases and 0 bases, with 6 bases remaining between them. Germline CDR1 and CDR2: DFQATT and SNEGSKA (reference sequence). Here the CDR3 DNA reads TGCAGTGCTAGAGATCCTAGCTCCTATAATTCACCCCTCCACTTT. Amino acid sequence: CSARDPSSYNSPLHF.

The chain joins TRBV6-1 to TRBJ2-7; TRBD1 might be the D (5 bases). V was pared by 2 bases and J by 0 bases, with 11 bases between. CDR3 length: 15 residues. Germline V gene lookup returns CDR1 MNHNS and CDR2 SASEGT. Here the CDR3 DNA reads TGTGCCAGCAGTGAATTGGACACGTACTCCTACGAGCAGTACTTC. As protein: CASSELDTYSYEQYF.

The chain has TRBV20-1 and TRBJ2-5, with 12 bases aligning to TRBD2. The end of the DNA fits TRBJ2-7 better, so the J call may be wrong. Germline V gene lookup returns CDR1 DFQATT and CDR2 SNEGSKA (reference sequence). This CDR3 is built from 15 residues. CDR3 DNA: TGCAGTGCTGGGAGGTCTAGCGGGGGGGTTTACGAGCAGTACTTC. Translating gives CSAGRSSGGVYEQYF.

This chain links TRBV6-1 with TRBJ2-1; D ambiguous. The germline V gene has CDR1 MNHNS and CDR2 SASEGT. CDR3 length equals 17 residues. The germline V and J ends were trimmed by 6 bases and 3 bases, with 21 bases remaining between them. The CDR3: CASSQAPTEDIYNEQFF. The CDR3 DNA reads TGTGCCAGCAGCCAGGCACCTACAGAGGATATCTACAATGAGCAGTTCTTC.

There are many counts of this clonotype. V usage is TRBV4-1 and J usage is TRBJ2-7, with D perhaps given as TRBD1 or TRBD2 (5 bases each). The CDR3 contains 14 residues. Trimming took off 0 bases at V and 1 base at J, with 7 bases between the two ends. Germline assignment: CDR1 MGHRA and CDR2 YSYEKL. The CDR3 is CASSQDGASYEQYF. The DNA of the CDR3 is TGCGCCAGCAGCCAAGACGGGGCTTCCTACGAGCAGTACTTC.

This clonotype was detected only a few times. The chain couples TRBV27 to TRBJ1-2; D is undetermined. This CDR3 is 13 amino acids long. Trimming removed 7 bases from V and 7 bases from J, with 16 bases in between. CDR1 MNHEY and CDR2 SMNVEV come from the germline V gene (reference sequence). The CDR3 DNA follows: TGTGCCAGCAAAGAGACTCGGTCTTCTGGCTACACCTTC. Translating gives CASKETRSSGYTF.

The V call is TRBV6-4, the J call TRBJ2-5, with a possible D match to TRBD2 (5 bases). Between the trimmed V and J ends, which lost 8 bases and 4 bases, there was a span of 17 bases. CDR3 size: 14 residues. The germline V gene has CDR1 MRHNA and CDR2 SNTAGT. In DNA form, the CDR3 reads TGTGCCAGCTACGGAGGCAGATCTCGAGAGACCCAGTACTTC. Translation gives CASYGGRSRETQYF.